The 24 T cell receptor beta chains presented below share a single source sample, sequenced in a study of shared clonotypes between healthy human individuals. Measured with immunoSEQ multiplex PCR; TCRdb has only the in-frame clones, and not every one. The sample has some 1 million clones, about 70% seen once. The sequenced material came from memory CD4+ T cells sorted from blood. The subset here: CD45RA-negative fraction. These receptors originate from a man between 18 and 35 years old in good health.

This rearrangement joins TRBV19 to TRBJ2-6, with TRBD1 identical over 9 bases. The V gene end was trimmed by 7 bases and the J gene end by 0 bases; junction bases not matched to a gene: 7. The CDR3 covers 17 residues. Germline values: CDR1 LNHDA, CDR2 SQIVND (reference sequence). The CDR3 here is CASTLRTGVSGANVLTF. The CDR3 coding sequence is TGTGCCAGTACCCTGAGGACAGGGGTCTCTGGGGCCAACGTCCTGACTTTC.

The CDR3: CSARDGGRWYF. The CDR3 nucleotides are TGCAGTGCTAGAGATGGGGGTAGGTGGTACTTC. The chain joins TRBV20-1 to TRBJ2-7; possibly TRBD1 or TRBD2 for D (5 bases each). This CDR3 contains 11 residues. Germline assignment: CDR1 DFQATT and CDR2 SNEGSKA (reference sequence). Trimming removed 0 bases at V and 12 bases at J, with 12 bases between.

This clone has ten or more counts. The chain combines TRBV18 with TRBJ2-7; D might be TRBD2 (6 bases). The V gene's germline CDR1 is KGHSH and CDR2 LQKENI. V lost 2 bases to trimming and J lost 4 bases, with 12 bases between them. This CDR3 is 14 amino acids long. The CDR3 sequence is CASSPAGGGYEQYF. CDR3 DNA sequence: TGTGCCAGCTCACCAGCCGGGGGTGGTTACGAGCAGTACTTC.

V and J are TRBV14 and TRBJ1-3; D ambiguous. V lost 0 bases and J lost 3, with 9 bases in between. Germline V gives CDR1 SGHDN, CDR2 FVKESK. The CDR3 is 15 residues long. The CDR3, as DNA: TGTGCCAGCAGCCAAGAGGCCAGCTTTGGAAACACCATATATTTT. Translated, it gives CASSQEASFGNTIYF. Based on the CDR3 plus reference TRBV14 and TRBJ1-3, the full variable domain is EAGVTQFPSHSVIEKGQTVTLRCDPISGHDNLYWYRRVMGKEIKFLLHFVKESKQDESGMPNNRFLAERTGGTYSTLKVQPAELEDSGVYFCASSQEASFGNTIYFGEGSWLTVV.

This clone was seen only a few times. The gene calls are TRBV30 and TRBJ2-7, with no clear D. The V gene lost 0 bases and the J gene lost 5 bases, with 11 bases spanning the gap. This CDR3 is 13 amino acids long. The V gene's germline CDR1 is GTSNPN and CDR2 SVGIG (reference sequence). CDR3 residues: CAWSVQGSHEQYF. DNA of the CDR3: TGTGCCTGGAGTGTACAAGGGTCCCACGAGCAGTACTTC.

The rearrangement joins TRBV5-6 to TRBJ1-4; D call uncertain. Germline V gene data show CDR1 as SGHDT and CDR2 as YYEEEE. CDR3 length: 15 amino acids. V lost 0 bases and J lost 8, with 14 bases in between. DNA for the CDR3: TGTGCCAGCAGCTTGGATGGGGAAATGGGCGAAAAACTGTTTTTT. This encodes CASSLDGEMGEKLFF.

The chain employs TRBV21-1 and TRBJ2-3; the table's TRBD1 call for D was not verified on the DNA. TRBV21-1 represents a pseudogene. The CDR3 extends over 19 amino acids. The CDR3 region is CASSKVSGQTGKFTDTQYF. CDR3 bases: TGTGCCAGCAGCAAAGTCTCAGGGCAGACAGGGAAATTCACAGATACGCAGTATTTT.

The chain joins TRBV6-5 to TRBJ2-7; 10 bases match TRBD1. From germline, CDR1 is MNHEY and CDR2 SVGAGI. The junction had 7 bases not matched to a gene; V was cut back by 5 bases and J by 6 bases. This CDR3 contains 14 residues. CDR3: CASSPGTGAGEQYF. CDR3 bases: TGTGCCAGCAGTCCCGGGACAGGGGCGGGCGAGCAGTACTTC.

V usage is TRBV6-4 and J usage is TRBJ2-7, with TRBD1 matching 12 bases. Germline CDR1 MRHNA, CDR2 SNTAGT. V lost 6 bases to trimming and J lost 4 bases; unmatched junction nucleotides: 4. The CDR3 has 14 residues. CDR3 in DNA: TGTGCCAGCAGATGGGACAGGGGGCTGTACGAGCAGTACTTC. It yields the protein CASRWDRGLYEQYF.

The chain recombines TRBV9 with TRBJ2-1; D gene uncertain. CDR1 and CDR2 (germline): SGDLS, YYNGEE. The CDR3 spans 15 residues. The ends were cut back, 0 bases at V and 0 bases at J, with 7 bases in the middle. The CDR3 DNA reads as TGTGCCAGCAGCGTAGGGGCTAACTCCTACAATGAGCAGTTCTTC. It yields the protein CASSVGANSYNEQFF.

This clone has only one observation. The J gene is TRBJ2-1, the V gene TRBV18; D uncertain. The ends were cut back, 5 bases at V and 3 bases at J, with 8 bases in the middle. The germline V gene encodes CDR1 KGHSH and CDR2 LQKENI. This CDR3 has 13 residues. The CDR3 DNA sequence: TGTGCCAGCTCATACCAGAACTACAATGAGCAGTTCTTC. It codes for CASSYQNYNEQFF.

The gene calls are TRBV18 and TRBJ1-6; TRBD1 matches at 8 bases. The CDR3 sequence is 15 residues long. J gave up 8 bases and V 6 bases, and 9 bases lay outside the gene matches. Per the germline V gene, CDR1 is KGHSH and CDR2 is LQKENI. The CDR3 loop is CASSPFQGADSPLHF. The CDR3 DNA follows: TGTGCCAGCTCCCCTTTTCAGGGGGCTGATTCACCCCTCCACTTT. The entire variable domain, with the rest obtained from reference TRBV18 and TRBJ1-6, is as follows: NAGVMQNPRHLVRRRGQEARLRCSPMKGHSHVYWYRQLPEEGLKFMVYLQKENIIDESGMPKERFSAEFPKEGPSILRIQQVVRGDSAAYFCASSPFQGADSPLHFGNGTRLTVT.

This clone is a singleton in its sample. The J gene is TRBJ2-3, the V gene TRBV6-4; perhaps TRBD1 as D (5 bases). Trimming removed 3 bases at V and 4 bases at J, with 8 bases between. CDR1 and CDR2 (germline): MRHNA, SNTAGT. This CDR3 region has 13 residues. CDR3 nucleotide sequence: TGTGCCAGCAGTGAGCAGGGCGCAGATACGCAGTATTTT. It codes for CASSEQGADTQYF.

CDR3 sequence (DNA): TGTGCCAGCAGCTATTCCGGCGGGGGGAGCACAGATACGCAGTATTTT. It translates to CASSYSGGGSTDTQYF. V is TRBV11-3 and J is TRBJ2-3, with TRBD2 matching 8 bases. This CDR3 spans 16 amino acids. J lost 0 bases, V lost 4 bases, and 6 bases had no gene match. Germline V gene sequence: CDR1 SGHNT, CDR2 YENEEA.

This clone was seen once. The chain carries TRBV25-1 and TRBJ1-1; 8 bases are a match to TRBD1. The CDR3 runs 13 residues. Looked up from germline, CDR1 is MGHDK and CDR2 is SYGVNS. Trimming took 2 bases from V and 5 from J; bases not matched to a gene: 1. The chain's CDR3 is CASSENRGTEAFF. The CDR3 coding sequence is TGTGCCAGCAGTGAAAACAGGGGGACTGAAGCTTTCTTT.

A note on this clone: A much larger clonotype is one base distant, so this may be a read error. This chain links TRBV5-4 with TRBJ2-7, with TRBD1 matching over 7 bases. CDR1 and CDR2 from the germline V gene are SGHNT and YYREEE (reference sequence). The CDR3 is 13 amino acids. Trimming took 4 bases from V and 2 from J; bases not matched to a gene: 3. The CDR3 DNA is TGTGCCAGCAGCCATGGACAGGCCTACGAGCAGTACTTC. Amino acid sequence: CASSHGQAYEQYF.

The genes are TRBV11-2 and TRBJ1-4; unclear D gene. Germline V gene lookup returns CDR1 SGHAT and CDR2 FQNNGV. The CDR3 totals 16 residues. The V end lost 0 bases, the J end lost 5 bases, and 13 bases lay between the germline ends. In DNA form, the CDR3 reads TGTGCCAGCAGCTTAGATAGGGCCAGAGCAAATGAAAAACTGTTTTTT. Translating gives CASSLDRARANEKLFF. Using reference TRBV11-2 and TRBJ1-4 for the parts outside the CDR3, the full variable domain is EAGVAQSPRYKIIEKRQSVAFWCNPISGHATLYWYQQILGQGPKLLIQFQNNGVVDDSQLPKDRFSAERLKGVDSTLKIQPAKLEDSAVYLCASSLDRARANEKLFFGSGTQLSVL.

Details on this clone: Other DNA sequences from this sample encode an identical CDR3 as well. This chain joins TRBV19 and TRBJ1-3, with no clear D. Germline V gene sequence: CDR1 LNHDA, CDR2 SQIVND (reference sequence). V was trimmed by 3 bases and J by 4 bases, leaving 13 bases between them. The CDR3 is 15 amino acids. CDR3 in DNA: TGTGCCAGTAGTATCGGTGGAGGATCAGGAAACACCATATATTTT. Residues: CASSIGGGSGNTIYF. Variable domain in full (rest from reference TRBV19 and TRBJ1-3): DGGITQSPKYLFRKEGQNVTLSCEQNLNHDAMYWYRQDPGQGLRLIYYSQIVNDFQKGDIAEGYSVSREKKESFPLTVTSAQKNPTAFYLCASSIGGGSGNTIYFGEGSWLTVV.

This clone has a single count. This chain uses TRBV13 with TRBJ1-6; D gene unclear. Germline V gene sequence: CDR1 PRHDT, CDR2 FYEKMQ (reference sequence). This CDR3 is built from 13 residues. V gave up 2 bases and J gave up 9 bases, with 8 bases separating them. CDR3 in DNA: TGTGCCAGCAGCTTAAGGCAGTTTTCACCCCTCCACTTT. This encodes CASSLRQFSPLHF. Looking up the rest from reference TRBV13 and TRBJ1-6 gives the full variable domain: AAGVIQSPRHLIKEKRETATLKCYPIPRHDTVYWYQQGPGQDPQFLISFYEKMQSDKGSIPDRFSAQQFSDYHSELNMSSLELGDSALYFCASSLRQFSPLHFGNGTRLTVT.

Turning to this clone: Mismatch with germline at one junction end may stem from a read error. The DNA for the CDR3 is TGTGCCAGCAGCCTAGACCGGGGCGTCTACAATGAGCAGTTCTTC. Protein sequence: CASSLDRGVYNEQFF. This sequence joins TRBV11-2 and TRBJ2-1; the D gene could be TRBD1 or TRBD2 (5 bases each). The CDR3 sequence is 15 residues long. CDR1 and CDR2 from the germline V gene are SGHAT and FQNNGV.

The rearrangement links TRBV7-8 to TRBJ1-2, with D perhaps matching TRBD1 (5 bases). The CDR3 runs 14 residues. In germline, CDR1 is SGHVS, CDR2 FQNEAQ. The V gene lost 5 bases and the J gene lost 4 bases, with 14 bases spanning the gap. For the CDR3, the DNA is TGTGCCAGCAGCCCGACAGAGGTTATCTATGGCTACACCTTC. Translating it yields CASSPTEVIYGYTF.

This chain uses TRBV15 with TRBJ2-5; tentative D call: TRBD2 (6 bases). There are 15 residues in the CDR3. The germline gives CDR1 LNHNV, CDR2 YYDKDF (reference sequence). With 7 bases removed from V and 7 bases from J, the gap between germline ends came to 22 bases. As DNA, the CDR3 is TGTGCCACCACCAAAGGACGGGGAGGTACTGGGACCCAGTACTTC. Its protein product is CATTKGRGGTGTQYF. Using reference TRBV15 and TRBJ2-5 for the parts outside the CDR3, the full variable domain is DAMVIQNPRYQVTQFGKPVTLSCSQTLNHNVMYWYQQKSSQAPKLLFHYYDKDFNNEADTPDNFQSRRPNTSFCFLDIRSPGLGDTAMYLCATTKGRGGTGTQYFGPGTRLLVL.

This clone was detected a few times. This rearrangement joins TRBV7-9 to TRBJ2-7; 8 nucleotides align to TRBD2. CDR3 length equals 16 residues. V dropped 5 bases and J dropped 7; count of bases not matched to a gene: 16. Germline-derived CDR1 and CDR2 are SEHNR and FQNEAQ (reference sequence). CDR3 amino acids: CASSPGGSGSTGEQYF. The CDR3 DNA is TGTGCCAGCAGCCCTGGTGGAAGCGGGAGTACGGGAGAGCAGTACTTC.

The sample holds many counts of this clone. The rearrangement joins TRBV28 to TRBJ2-3, with 10 bases that match TRBD2. V lost 8 bases, J lost 7 bases, and 9 bases stayed unmatched. This CDR3 has 14 amino acids. From germline, CDR1 is MDHEN and CDR2 SYDVKM. In DNA form, the CDR3 reads TGTGCCAGCGGGCCGGGACTAGCGTCTTATACGCAGTATTTT. It is translated as CASGPGLASYTQYF.